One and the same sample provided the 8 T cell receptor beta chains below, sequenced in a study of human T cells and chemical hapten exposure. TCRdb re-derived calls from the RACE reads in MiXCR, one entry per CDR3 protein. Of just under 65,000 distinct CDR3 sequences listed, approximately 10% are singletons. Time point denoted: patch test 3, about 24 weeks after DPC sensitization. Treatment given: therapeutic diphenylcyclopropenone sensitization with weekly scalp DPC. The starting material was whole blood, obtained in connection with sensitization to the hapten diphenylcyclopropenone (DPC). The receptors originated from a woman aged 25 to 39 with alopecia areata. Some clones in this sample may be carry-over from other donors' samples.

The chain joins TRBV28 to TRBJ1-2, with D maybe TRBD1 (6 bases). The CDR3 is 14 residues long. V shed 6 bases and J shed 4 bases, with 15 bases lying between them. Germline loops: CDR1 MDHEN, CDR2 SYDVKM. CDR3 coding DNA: TGTGCCAGCAGAACCCCTCAGGGGACCTATGGCTACACCTTC. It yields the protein CASRTPQGTYGYTF.

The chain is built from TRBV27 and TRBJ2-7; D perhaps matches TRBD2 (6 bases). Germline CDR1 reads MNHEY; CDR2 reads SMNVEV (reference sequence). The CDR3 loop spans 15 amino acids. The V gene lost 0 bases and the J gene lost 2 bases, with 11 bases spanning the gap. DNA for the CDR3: TGTGCCAGCAGTTTATCAGCAGGGACTCCCTACGAGCAGTACTTC. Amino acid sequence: CASSLSAGTPYEQYF.

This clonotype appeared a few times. Here the CDR3 DNA reads TGTGCCAGTAGTTCCAGGGGTCGTAGCAATCAGCCCCAGCATTTT. Its protein is CASSSRGRSNQPQHF. The rearrangement links TRBV19 to TRBJ1-5, with a tentative D call TRBD1 (6 bases). This CDR3 contains 15 residues. Trimming pared 5 bases from V and 0 bases from J, leaving 11 bases between. CDR1 and CDR2 from the germline V gene are LNHDA and SQIVND (reference sequence).

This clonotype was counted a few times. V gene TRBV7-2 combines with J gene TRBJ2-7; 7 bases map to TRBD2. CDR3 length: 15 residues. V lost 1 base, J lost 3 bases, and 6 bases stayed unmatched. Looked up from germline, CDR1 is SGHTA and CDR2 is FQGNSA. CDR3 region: CASSLVPAGNYEQYF. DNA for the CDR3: TGTGCCAGCAGCTTAGTTCCAGCGGGAAACTACGAGCAGTACTTC.

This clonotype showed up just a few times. CDR3 DNA: TGTGCCAGCAGTTACAGGCAGGGAAACACTGAAGCTTTCTTT. Translating gives CASSYRQGNTEAFF. The V gene is TRBV6-6, the J gene TRBJ1-1; possibly TRBD1 for D (5 bases). With 2 bases removed from V and 2 bases from J, the gap between germline ends came to 9 bases. The length of the CDR3 is 14 residues. From germline, CDR1 is MNHNY and CDR2 SVGAGI (reference sequence).

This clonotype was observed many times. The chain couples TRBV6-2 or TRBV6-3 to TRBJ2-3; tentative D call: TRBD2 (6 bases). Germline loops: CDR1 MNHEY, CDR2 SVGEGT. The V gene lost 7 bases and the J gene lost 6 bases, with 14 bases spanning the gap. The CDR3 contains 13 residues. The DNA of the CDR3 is TGTGCCAGCAAACCACCGGGGGTCGATACGCAGTATTTT. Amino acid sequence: CASKPPGVDTQYF.

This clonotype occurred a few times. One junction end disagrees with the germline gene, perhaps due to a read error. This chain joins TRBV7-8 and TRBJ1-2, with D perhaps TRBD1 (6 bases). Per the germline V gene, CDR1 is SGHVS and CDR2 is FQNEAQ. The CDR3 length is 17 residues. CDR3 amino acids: CASSIAQVAGANYGYTF. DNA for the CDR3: TGTGCCAGCAGCATAGCCCAGGTGGCAGGGGCTAACTATGGCTACACCTTC.

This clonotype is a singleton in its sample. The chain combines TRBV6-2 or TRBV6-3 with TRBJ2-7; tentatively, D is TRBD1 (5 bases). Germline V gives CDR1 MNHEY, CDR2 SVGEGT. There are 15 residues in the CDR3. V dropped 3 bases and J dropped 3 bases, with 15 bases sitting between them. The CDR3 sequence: CASSYSQGRYYEQYF. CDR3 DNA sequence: TGTGCCAGCAGTTATTCCCAGGGCCGTTACTACGAGCAGTACTTC.